This is a list of T cell receptor beta chains from one sample in a study of T-cell reconstitution after alpha-beta-depleted transplantation in children. TCRdb ran MiXCR on the PCR reads and lists one entry per CDR3 protein. The sample has 240,000 or so distinct CDR3 sequences, 12% seen once. The specimen comprised PBMCs from the stem cell graft donor, sampled from the stem cell graft. All receptors derive from a human donor who donated a stem cell graft to a child with acute lymphoblastic leukemia. Both conserved end residues are part of each CDR3. D genes are given only for firm matches. Clone size is not always given. Where it is, it says once, few, many or a class for expanded clones.

CDR3 protein: CASRRGSGNTIYF
CDR3 DNA: TGTGCCAGCAGACGGGGTTCTGGAAACACCATATATTTT
clone size: many
V gene: TRBV12-3/TRBV12-4
D gene: -
J gene: TRBJ1-3
CDR3 length: 13

CDR3 protein: CASSSGSVGYTF
CDR3 DNA: TGTGCCAGCAGCTCCGGAAGTGTCGGCTACACCTTC
clone size: many
V gene: TRBV5-6
D gene: -
J gene: TRBJ1-2
CDR3 length: 12

CDR3 protein: CASSVGLGDEQYF
CDR3 DNA: TGTGCCAGCAGCGTAGGGTTGGGAGACGAGCAGTACTTC
clone size: many
V gene: TRBV9
D gene: -
J gene: TRBJ2-7
CDR3 length: 13

CDR3 protein: CASTQGDTQYF
CDR3 DNA: TGTGCCAGCACCCAGGGTGATACGCAGTATTTT
clone size: many
V gene: TRBV6-6
D gene: -
J gene: TRBJ2-3
CDR3 length: 11

CDR3 protein: CASSLDVSPYSNQPQHF
CDR3 DNA: TGTGCCAGCAGCTTAGACGTCAGCCCGTATAGCAATCAGCCCCAGCATTTT
clone size: many
V gene: TRBV7-8
D gene: -
J gene: TRBJ1-5
CDR3 length: 17

CDR3 protein: CASRTGARRDTQYF
CDR3 DNA: TGTGCCAGCAGGACAGGGGCGCGGAGAGATACGCAGTATTTT
clone size: many
V gene: TRBV12-3/TRBV12-4
D gene: TRBD1
J gene: TRBJ2-3
CDR3 length: 14

CDR3 protein: CASSFLLAGGKNIQYF
CDR3 DNA: TGTGCCAGCAGCTTCCTCCTAGCGGGGGGGAAAAACATTCAGTACTTC
clone size: few
V gene: TRBV7-2
D gene: TRBD2
J gene: TRBJ2-4
CDR3 length: 16

CDR3 protein: CASSSPSGGARDEQFF
CDR3 DNA: TGTGCCAGCAGCTCACCAAGCGGGGGGGCTCGAGATGAGCAGTTCTTC
clone size: many
V gene: TRBV13
D gene: TRBD2
J gene: TRBJ2-1
CDR3 length: 16

CDR3 protein: CASSLGAGGSYEQYF
CDR3 DNA: TGTGCCAGCAGCTTGGGGGCAGGGGGCTCCTACGAGCAGTACTTC
clone size: many
V gene: TRBV5-5
D gene: TRBD1
J gene: TRBJ2-7
CDR3 length: 15

CDR3 protein: CASSHRDAQGSYSGANVLTF
CDR3 DNA: TGTGCCAGCTCACACCGCGACGCGCAGGGATCATACTCTGGGGCCAACGTCCTGACTTTC
clone size: few
V gene: TRBV18
D gene: -
J gene: TRBJ2-6
CDR3 length: 20

CDR3 protein: CAISESWNTEAFF
CDR3 DNA: TGTGCCATCAGTGAGTCGTGGAACACTGAAGCTTTCTTT
clone size: -
V gene: TRBV10-3
D gene: -
J gene: TRBJ1-1
CDR3 length: 13

CDR3 protein: CASTPGGYQPQHF
CDR3 DNA: TGTGCCAGCACCCCAGGGGGGTATCAGCCCCAGCATTTT
clone size: many
V gene: TRBV12-3/TRBV12-4
D gene: TRBD1
J gene: TRBJ1-5
CDR3 length: 13

CDR3 protein: CASSLASELADQETQYF
CDR3 DNA: TGTGCCAGCAGTTTAGCTTCAGAACTAGCGGACCAAGAGACCCAGTACTTC
clone size: many
V gene: TRBV28
D gene: TRBD2
J gene: TRBJ2-5
CDR3 length: 17

CDR3 protein: CASTPNRHSEQYF
CDR3 DNA: TGTGCCAGCACCCCTAACCGACATTCCGAGCAGTACTTC
clone size: many
V gene: TRBV12-3/TRBV12-4
D gene: -
J gene: TRBJ2-7
CDR3 length: 13

CDR3 protein: CSAGFVSGANVLTF
CDR3 DNA: TGCAGTGCTGGTTTTGTCTCTGGGGCCAACGTCCTGACTTTC
clone size: few
V gene: TRBV20-1
D gene: -
J gene: TRBJ2-6
CDR3 length: 14

CDR3 protein: CSVVSGKETQYF
CDR3 DNA: TGCAGCGTTGTGTCAGGGAAGGAGACCCAGTACTTC
clone size: many
V gene: TRBV29-1
D gene: -
J gene: TRBJ2-5
CDR3 length: 12

CDR3 protein: CASRSLTGRSSYNEQFF
CDR3 DNA: TGTGCCAGCAGGTCTCTCACCGGACGCAGCTCCTACAATGAGCAGTTCTTC
clone size: many
V gene: TRBV6-1
D gene: -
J gene: TRBJ2-1
CDR3 length: 17

CDR3 protein: CASSKQGLRYSYEQYF
CDR3 DNA: TGTGCCAGCAGTAAACAGGGTCTCCGGTATTCCTACGAGCAGTACTTC
clone size: many
V gene: TRBV6-2/TRBV6-3
D gene: -
J gene: TRBJ2-7
CDR3 length: 16

CDR3 protein: CASSLAGPRRTQYF
CDR3 DNA: TGTGCCAGCAGCTTGGCGGGGCCCCGACGGACCCAGTACTTC
clone size: few
V gene: TRBV5-6
D gene: -
J gene: TRBJ2-5
CDR3 length: 14

CDR3 protein: CASSNAGTGTDTQYF
CDR3 DNA: TGTGCCAGCAGCAACGCCGGGACTGGCACAGATACGCAGTATTTT
clone size: many
V gene: TRBV7-3
D gene: -
J gene: TRBJ2-3
CDR3 length: 15

CDR3 protein: CASLPGPSGYGSYNEQFF
CDR3 DNA: TGCGCCAGCCTTCCCGGCCCTAGCGGCTATGGCTCCTACAATGAGCAGTTCTTC
clone size: -
V gene: TRBV5-1
D gene: TRBD2
J gene: TRBJ2-1
CDR3 length: 18

CDR3 protein: CASRGTGRMQPQHF
CDR3 DNA: TGTGCCAGCAGGGGGACCGGCCGAATGCAGCCCCAGCATTTT
clone size: few
V gene: TRBV6-1
D gene: -
J gene: TRBJ1-5
CDR3 length: 14

CDR3 protein: CASSLAGTRDSGANVLTF
CDR3 DNA: TGTGCCAGCAGCTTAGCGGGGACCCGGGACTCTGGGGCCAACGTCCTGACTTTC
clone size: many
V gene: TRBV11-1
D gene: -
J gene: TRBJ2-6
CDR3 length: 18

CDR3 protein: CSARDGGGGGIRGYTF
CDR3 DNA: TGCAGTGCTAGAGATGGCGGAGGGGGGGGCATTCGGGGCTACACCTTC
clone size: -
V gene: TRBV20-1
D gene: -
J gene: TRBJ1-2
CDR3 length: 16

CDR3 protein: CASSSWTLRKFTGELFF
CDR3 DNA: TGTGCCAGCAGCTCCTGGACTCTCCGGAAATTCACCGGGGAGCTGTTTTTT
clone size: -
V gene: TRBV7-9
D gene: -
J gene: TRBJ2-2
CDR3 length: 17

CDR3 protein: CASSRGGGQPQHF
CDR3 DNA: TGTGCCAGCAGTCGGGGGGGAGGTCAGCCCCAGCATTTT
clone size: many
V gene: TRBV25-1
D gene: -
J gene: TRBJ1-5
CDR3 length: 13

CDR3 protein: CASSGQAWDYGYTF
CDR3 DNA: TGTGCCAGCAGTGGTCAGGCCTGGGACTATGGCTACACCTTC
clone size: many
V gene: TRBV6-2/TRBV6-3
D gene: -
J gene: TRBJ1-2
CDR3 length: 14

CDR3 protein: CASSDRDSDEQYF
CDR3 DNA: TGTGCCAGCAGCGACCGGGACAGTGACGAGCAGTACTTC
clone size: -
V gene: TRBV7-2
D gene: TRBD1
J gene: TRBJ2-7
CDR3 length: 13

CDR3 protein: CASSEIRSTNEKLFF
CDR3 DNA: TGTGCCAGCAGTGAAATAAGGTCTACTAATGAAAAACTGTTTTTT
clone size: -
V gene: TRBV2
D gene: -
J gene: TRBJ1-4
CDR3 length: 15

CDR3 protein: CASSPRGRGNQPQHF
CDR3 DNA: TGTGCCAGCAGCCCCCGGGGGCGCGGGAATCAGCCCCAGCATTTT
clone size: many
V gene: TRBV28
D gene: -
J gene: TRBJ1-5
CDR3 length: 15

CDR3 protein: CASSLWGTRLPSEQFF
CDR3 DNA: TGCGCCAGCAGCTTGTGGGGGACTAGGCTTCCAAGTGAGCAGTTCTTC
clone size: many
V gene: TRBV5-1
D gene: TRBD2
J gene: TRBJ2-1
CDR3 length: 16

CDR3 protein: CASSLRTGAYGNTIYF
CDR3 DNA: TGTGCCAGCAGTCTCCGGACAGGGGCTTATGGAAACACCATATATTTT
clone size: many
V gene: TRBV12-3/TRBV12-4
D gene: TRBD1
J gene: TRBJ1-3
CDR3 length: 16

CDR3 protein: CASRTTGGTYYNEQFF
CDR3 DNA: TGCGCCAGCAGAACTACAGGGGGAACCTACTACAATGAGCAGTTCTTC
clone size: many
V gene: TRBV5-1
D gene: TRBD1
J gene: TRBJ2-1
CDR3 length: 16

CDR3 protein: CASSTTPGTLRDDGNTIYF
CDR3 DNA: TGCGCCAGCAGCACCACCCCCGGGACGCTCAGGGACGATGGAAACACCATATATTTT
clone size: many
V gene: TRBV5-1
D gene: -
J gene: TRBJ1-3
CDR3 length: 19

CDR3 protein: CASSPPIRDRGRRFRGYTF
CDR3 DNA: TGTGCCAGCAGCCCTCCAATACGAGACAGGGGGCGAAGGTTCCGCGGCTACACCTTC
clone size: many
V gene: TRBV5-6
D gene: TRBD1
J gene: TRBJ1-2
CDR3 length: 19

CDR3 protein: CASTSQGTQYF
CDR3 DNA: TGTGCCAGCACCTCCCAGGGGACCCAGTACTTC
clone size: many
V gene: TRBV7-2
D gene: -
J gene: TRBJ2-5
CDR3 length: 11

CDR3 protein: CASTKGAEYYEQYF
CDR3 DNA: TGTGCCAGCACCAAAGGGGCGGAATACTACGAGCAGTACTTC
clone size: many
V gene: TRBV9
D gene: -
J gene: TRBJ2-7
CDR3 length: 14

CDR3 protein: CASSADQTNTQYF
CDR3 DNA: TGTGCCAGCAGCGCCGACCAGACAAATACGCAGTATTTT
clone size: many
V gene: TRBV9
D gene: -
J gene: TRBJ2-3
CDR3 length: 13

CDR3 protein: CAISGQGATNYGYTF
CDR3 DNA: TGTGCCATCTCCGGACAGGGGGCGACTAACTATGGCTACACCTTC
clone size: few
V gene: TRBV7-2
D gene: TRBD1
J gene: TRBJ1-2
CDR3 length: 15

CDR3 protein: CSVEGPFKTQYF
CDR3 DNA: TGCAGCGTCGAGGGACCCTTCAAAACGCAGTATTTT
clone size: few
V gene: TRBV29-1
D gene: -
J gene: TRBJ2-3
CDR3 length: 12

CDR3 protein: CASSQDPGRGNQPQHF
CDR3 DNA: TGCGCCAGCAGCCAAGATCCAGGACGGGGCAATCAGCCCCAGCATTTT
clone size: many
V gene: TRBV4-3
D gene: -
J gene: TRBJ1-5
CDR3 length: 16

CDR3 protein: CASSRSQVSSYEQYF
CDR3 DNA: TGTGCCAGCAGCAGGTCCCAGGTGAGCTCCTACGAGCAGTACTTC
clone size: -
V gene: TRBV2
D gene: -
J gene: TRBJ2-7
CDR3 length: 15

CDR3 protein: CSASGASYEQYF
CDR3 DNA: TGCAGTGCCTCGGGGGCGTCCTACGAGCAGTACTTC
clone size: -
V gene: TRBV20-1
D gene: -
J gene: TRBJ2-7
CDR3 length: 12

CDR3 protein: CASSLDGGMNTEAFF
CDR3 DNA: TGTGCCAGCAGCTTGGATGGCGGCATGAACACTGAAGCTTTCTTT
clone size: many
V gene: TRBV5-6
D gene: -
J gene: TRBJ1-1
CDR3 length: 15

CDR3 protein: CASSWDRVGEAFF
CDR3 DNA: TGTGCCAGCAGTTGGGACAGGGTCGGCGAAGCTTTCTTT
clone size: many
V gene: TRBV6-5
D gene: TRBD1
J gene: TRBJ1-1
CDR3 length: 13

CDR3 protein: CSASSRPGGTGDVRGTQYF
CDR3 DNA: TGCAGTGCTAGCTCCCGCCCAGGCGGGACCGGGGACGTTCGGGGGACGCAGTATTTT
clone size: many
V gene: TRBV20-1
D gene: -
J gene: TRBJ2-3
CDR3 length: 19

CDR3 protein: CASSRQTSSDTQYF
CDR3 DNA: TGTGCCAGCAGCCGCCAGACTAGCTCAGATACGCAGTATTTT
clone size: many
V gene: TRBV7-9
D gene: TRBD2
J gene: TRBJ2-3
CDR3 length: 14

CDR3 protein: CASSPRQGSTDTQYF
CDR3 DNA: TGTGCCAGCAGCCCGCGACAGGGGAGCACAGATACGCAGTATTTT
clone size: many
V gene: TRBV7-8
D gene: TRBD1
J gene: TRBJ2-3
CDR3 length: 15

CDR3 protein: CASATPYSTDADEQYF
CDR3 DNA: TGTGCCAGCGCGACACCATACTCGACGGATGCAGACGAGCAGTACTTC
clone size: many
V gene: TRBV18
D gene: -
J gene: TRBJ2-7
CDR3 length: 16

CDR3 protein: CSDDRYPEAFF
CDR3 DNA: TGCAGCGACGACAGGTATCCTGAAGCTTTCTTT
clone size: many
V gene: TRBV29-1
D gene: -
J gene: TRBJ1-1
CDR3 length: 11

CDR3 protein: CASSLDHRGYTF
CDR3 DNA: TGTGCCAGCAGTTTAGACCATAGGGGCTACACCTTC
clone size: many
V gene: TRBV28
D gene: -
J gene: TRBJ1-2
CDR3 length: 12

CDR3 protein: CAVGRGDTEAFF
CDR3 DNA: TGTGCGGTGGGTCGAGGGGATACTGAAGCTTTCTTT
clone size: many
V gene: TRBV6-5
D gene: -
J gene: TRBJ1-1
CDR3 length: 12

CDR3 protein: CSARGTEALYEQYF
CDR3 DNA: TGCAGTGCTAGAGGGACCGAGGCCCTCTACGAGCAGTACTTC
clone size: many
V gene: TRBV20-1
D gene: -
J gene: TRBJ2-7
CDR3 length: 14

CDR3 protein: CASSVGLAGTQETQYF
CDR3 DNA: TGTGCCAGCAGCGTTGGACTAGCGGGAACCCAAGAGACCCAGTACTTC
clone size: many
V gene: TRBV9
D gene: TRBD2
J gene: TRBJ2-5
CDR3 length: 16

CDR3 protein: CASSLGLEQYF
CDR3 DNA: TGCGCCAGCAGCTTAGGACTGGAGCAGTACTTC
clone size: many
V gene: TRBV5-1
D gene: -
J gene: TRBJ2-7
CDR3 length: 11

CDR3 protein: CASSPEGTALYEQYF
CDR3 DNA: TGTGCCAGCAGCCCTGAGGGGACCGCCCTTTACGAGCAGTACTTC
clone size: many
V gene: TRBV9
D gene: -
J gene: TRBJ2-7
CDR3 length: 15

CDR3 protein: CASSQGQSTEAFF
CDR3 DNA: TGTGCCAGCAGCCAAGGACAATCCACTGAAGCTTTCTTT
clone size: many
V gene: TRBV14
D gene: -
J gene: TRBJ1-1
CDR3 length: 13

CDR3 protein: CSARAGTGRQETQYF
CDR3 DNA: TGCAGTGCTAGAGCCGGGACAGGGCGACAAGAGACCCAGTACTTC
clone size: many
V gene: TRBV20-1
D gene: TRBD1
J gene: TRBJ2-5
CDR3 length: 15

CDR3 protein: CASSDRVRQPQHF
CDR3 DNA: TGTGCCAGCAGCGACAGGGTACGGCAGCCCCAGCATTTT
clone size: few
V gene: TRBV7-2
D gene: TRBD1
J gene: TRBJ1-5
CDR3 length: 13